A single T cell receptor (beta chain) is shown here with its context. The antigen is undetermined. Read coverage stops 3 residues before the CDR3 terminus; the germline J gene supplies the remainder. These data come from a study of T cells in women clearing cervical HPV infection. Findings and caveats of the study: Associations may precede or follow infection; HPV-specific or memory T cells were not isolated.

There are 16 residues in the CDR3. Germline V gene sequence: CDR1 LNHDA, CDR2 SQIVND (reference sequence). Sequencing used immunoSEQ multiplex PCR; TCRdb keeps in-frame clones, though not all of them. Its listing shows about 45,000 clones. This sequence joins TRBV19 and TRBJ1-4; weak D call: TRBD1 (6 bases). This TCR was sampled from a woman between 18 and 69 years old with a cervical HPV16 infection that either progressed to CIN3+ or cleared (not recorded which). Input material: blood buffy coat. The CDR3 bases that were read are TGTGCCAGTCATAGAGGGAGGGCTGCAGGGGCCAACGTA. Protein product: CASHRGRAAGANV. The full CDR3 protein reads CASHRGRAAGANVLFF.